The sample holds a few counts of the clone carrying this T cell receptor beta chain. Its antigen is unknown. The template for TCR beta VDJ and CDR3 sequence profiling was genomic DNA. TCRdb re-derived calls from the reads in MiXCR, one entry per CDR3 protein. The data show about 210,000 distinct CDR3 sequences, about a third seen once. This sample was taken from a study of CD8+CD57+ T cells in acquired aplastic anemia. The CDR3 is 15 residues long. The germline CDR1 and CDR2 sequences are LGHDT and YNNKEL (reference sequence). Trimming left V 1 base short and J 4 bases short, with 11 bases between. General study findings and limits: Patient and control CD8+ Simpson's diversity was not significantly different. Some 28 CD8+ CDR3 sequences occurred in both the patients and the controls.

The sequencing sample was made of sorted CD4+, CD8+, or CD8+CD57+ T cells (not recorded which) from PBMCs. The source is a human donor in good health, serving as a control. V usage is TRBV3-1 and J usage is TRBJ2-1; D is ambiguous. CDR3 residues: CASSQAGLPYNEQFF. The CDR3 region has the DNA TGTGCCAGCAGCCAAGCCGGCCTACCTTACAATGAGCAGTTCTTC.